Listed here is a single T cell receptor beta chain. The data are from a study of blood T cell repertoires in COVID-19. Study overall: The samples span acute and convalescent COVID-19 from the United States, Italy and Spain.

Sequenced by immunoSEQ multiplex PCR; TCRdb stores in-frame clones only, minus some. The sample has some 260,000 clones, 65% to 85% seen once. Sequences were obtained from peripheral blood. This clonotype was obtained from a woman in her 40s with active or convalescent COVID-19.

Here the CDR3 reads CASSSLKGQGATKNIQYF. The DNA for the CDR3 is TGTGCCAGCAGCTCCTTAAAGGGACAGGGGGCGACCAAAAACATTCAGTACTTC. The chain has TRBV7-9 and TRBJ2-4; TRBD1 agrees at 12 bases. The CDR3 runs 18 residues. The J segment lost 2 bases and the V segment lost 4 bases, leaving 9 bases of the junction unmatched. The germline V gene has CDR1 SEHNR and CDR2 FQNEAQ (reference sequence). Filled out from reference TRBV7-9 and TRBJ2-4, the complete variable domain reads DTGVSQNPRHKITKRGQNVTFRCDPISEHNRLYWYRQTLGQGPEFLTYFQNEAQLEKSRLLSDRFSAERPKGSFSTLEIQRTEQGDSAMYLCASSSLKGQGATKNIQYFGAGTRLSVL.